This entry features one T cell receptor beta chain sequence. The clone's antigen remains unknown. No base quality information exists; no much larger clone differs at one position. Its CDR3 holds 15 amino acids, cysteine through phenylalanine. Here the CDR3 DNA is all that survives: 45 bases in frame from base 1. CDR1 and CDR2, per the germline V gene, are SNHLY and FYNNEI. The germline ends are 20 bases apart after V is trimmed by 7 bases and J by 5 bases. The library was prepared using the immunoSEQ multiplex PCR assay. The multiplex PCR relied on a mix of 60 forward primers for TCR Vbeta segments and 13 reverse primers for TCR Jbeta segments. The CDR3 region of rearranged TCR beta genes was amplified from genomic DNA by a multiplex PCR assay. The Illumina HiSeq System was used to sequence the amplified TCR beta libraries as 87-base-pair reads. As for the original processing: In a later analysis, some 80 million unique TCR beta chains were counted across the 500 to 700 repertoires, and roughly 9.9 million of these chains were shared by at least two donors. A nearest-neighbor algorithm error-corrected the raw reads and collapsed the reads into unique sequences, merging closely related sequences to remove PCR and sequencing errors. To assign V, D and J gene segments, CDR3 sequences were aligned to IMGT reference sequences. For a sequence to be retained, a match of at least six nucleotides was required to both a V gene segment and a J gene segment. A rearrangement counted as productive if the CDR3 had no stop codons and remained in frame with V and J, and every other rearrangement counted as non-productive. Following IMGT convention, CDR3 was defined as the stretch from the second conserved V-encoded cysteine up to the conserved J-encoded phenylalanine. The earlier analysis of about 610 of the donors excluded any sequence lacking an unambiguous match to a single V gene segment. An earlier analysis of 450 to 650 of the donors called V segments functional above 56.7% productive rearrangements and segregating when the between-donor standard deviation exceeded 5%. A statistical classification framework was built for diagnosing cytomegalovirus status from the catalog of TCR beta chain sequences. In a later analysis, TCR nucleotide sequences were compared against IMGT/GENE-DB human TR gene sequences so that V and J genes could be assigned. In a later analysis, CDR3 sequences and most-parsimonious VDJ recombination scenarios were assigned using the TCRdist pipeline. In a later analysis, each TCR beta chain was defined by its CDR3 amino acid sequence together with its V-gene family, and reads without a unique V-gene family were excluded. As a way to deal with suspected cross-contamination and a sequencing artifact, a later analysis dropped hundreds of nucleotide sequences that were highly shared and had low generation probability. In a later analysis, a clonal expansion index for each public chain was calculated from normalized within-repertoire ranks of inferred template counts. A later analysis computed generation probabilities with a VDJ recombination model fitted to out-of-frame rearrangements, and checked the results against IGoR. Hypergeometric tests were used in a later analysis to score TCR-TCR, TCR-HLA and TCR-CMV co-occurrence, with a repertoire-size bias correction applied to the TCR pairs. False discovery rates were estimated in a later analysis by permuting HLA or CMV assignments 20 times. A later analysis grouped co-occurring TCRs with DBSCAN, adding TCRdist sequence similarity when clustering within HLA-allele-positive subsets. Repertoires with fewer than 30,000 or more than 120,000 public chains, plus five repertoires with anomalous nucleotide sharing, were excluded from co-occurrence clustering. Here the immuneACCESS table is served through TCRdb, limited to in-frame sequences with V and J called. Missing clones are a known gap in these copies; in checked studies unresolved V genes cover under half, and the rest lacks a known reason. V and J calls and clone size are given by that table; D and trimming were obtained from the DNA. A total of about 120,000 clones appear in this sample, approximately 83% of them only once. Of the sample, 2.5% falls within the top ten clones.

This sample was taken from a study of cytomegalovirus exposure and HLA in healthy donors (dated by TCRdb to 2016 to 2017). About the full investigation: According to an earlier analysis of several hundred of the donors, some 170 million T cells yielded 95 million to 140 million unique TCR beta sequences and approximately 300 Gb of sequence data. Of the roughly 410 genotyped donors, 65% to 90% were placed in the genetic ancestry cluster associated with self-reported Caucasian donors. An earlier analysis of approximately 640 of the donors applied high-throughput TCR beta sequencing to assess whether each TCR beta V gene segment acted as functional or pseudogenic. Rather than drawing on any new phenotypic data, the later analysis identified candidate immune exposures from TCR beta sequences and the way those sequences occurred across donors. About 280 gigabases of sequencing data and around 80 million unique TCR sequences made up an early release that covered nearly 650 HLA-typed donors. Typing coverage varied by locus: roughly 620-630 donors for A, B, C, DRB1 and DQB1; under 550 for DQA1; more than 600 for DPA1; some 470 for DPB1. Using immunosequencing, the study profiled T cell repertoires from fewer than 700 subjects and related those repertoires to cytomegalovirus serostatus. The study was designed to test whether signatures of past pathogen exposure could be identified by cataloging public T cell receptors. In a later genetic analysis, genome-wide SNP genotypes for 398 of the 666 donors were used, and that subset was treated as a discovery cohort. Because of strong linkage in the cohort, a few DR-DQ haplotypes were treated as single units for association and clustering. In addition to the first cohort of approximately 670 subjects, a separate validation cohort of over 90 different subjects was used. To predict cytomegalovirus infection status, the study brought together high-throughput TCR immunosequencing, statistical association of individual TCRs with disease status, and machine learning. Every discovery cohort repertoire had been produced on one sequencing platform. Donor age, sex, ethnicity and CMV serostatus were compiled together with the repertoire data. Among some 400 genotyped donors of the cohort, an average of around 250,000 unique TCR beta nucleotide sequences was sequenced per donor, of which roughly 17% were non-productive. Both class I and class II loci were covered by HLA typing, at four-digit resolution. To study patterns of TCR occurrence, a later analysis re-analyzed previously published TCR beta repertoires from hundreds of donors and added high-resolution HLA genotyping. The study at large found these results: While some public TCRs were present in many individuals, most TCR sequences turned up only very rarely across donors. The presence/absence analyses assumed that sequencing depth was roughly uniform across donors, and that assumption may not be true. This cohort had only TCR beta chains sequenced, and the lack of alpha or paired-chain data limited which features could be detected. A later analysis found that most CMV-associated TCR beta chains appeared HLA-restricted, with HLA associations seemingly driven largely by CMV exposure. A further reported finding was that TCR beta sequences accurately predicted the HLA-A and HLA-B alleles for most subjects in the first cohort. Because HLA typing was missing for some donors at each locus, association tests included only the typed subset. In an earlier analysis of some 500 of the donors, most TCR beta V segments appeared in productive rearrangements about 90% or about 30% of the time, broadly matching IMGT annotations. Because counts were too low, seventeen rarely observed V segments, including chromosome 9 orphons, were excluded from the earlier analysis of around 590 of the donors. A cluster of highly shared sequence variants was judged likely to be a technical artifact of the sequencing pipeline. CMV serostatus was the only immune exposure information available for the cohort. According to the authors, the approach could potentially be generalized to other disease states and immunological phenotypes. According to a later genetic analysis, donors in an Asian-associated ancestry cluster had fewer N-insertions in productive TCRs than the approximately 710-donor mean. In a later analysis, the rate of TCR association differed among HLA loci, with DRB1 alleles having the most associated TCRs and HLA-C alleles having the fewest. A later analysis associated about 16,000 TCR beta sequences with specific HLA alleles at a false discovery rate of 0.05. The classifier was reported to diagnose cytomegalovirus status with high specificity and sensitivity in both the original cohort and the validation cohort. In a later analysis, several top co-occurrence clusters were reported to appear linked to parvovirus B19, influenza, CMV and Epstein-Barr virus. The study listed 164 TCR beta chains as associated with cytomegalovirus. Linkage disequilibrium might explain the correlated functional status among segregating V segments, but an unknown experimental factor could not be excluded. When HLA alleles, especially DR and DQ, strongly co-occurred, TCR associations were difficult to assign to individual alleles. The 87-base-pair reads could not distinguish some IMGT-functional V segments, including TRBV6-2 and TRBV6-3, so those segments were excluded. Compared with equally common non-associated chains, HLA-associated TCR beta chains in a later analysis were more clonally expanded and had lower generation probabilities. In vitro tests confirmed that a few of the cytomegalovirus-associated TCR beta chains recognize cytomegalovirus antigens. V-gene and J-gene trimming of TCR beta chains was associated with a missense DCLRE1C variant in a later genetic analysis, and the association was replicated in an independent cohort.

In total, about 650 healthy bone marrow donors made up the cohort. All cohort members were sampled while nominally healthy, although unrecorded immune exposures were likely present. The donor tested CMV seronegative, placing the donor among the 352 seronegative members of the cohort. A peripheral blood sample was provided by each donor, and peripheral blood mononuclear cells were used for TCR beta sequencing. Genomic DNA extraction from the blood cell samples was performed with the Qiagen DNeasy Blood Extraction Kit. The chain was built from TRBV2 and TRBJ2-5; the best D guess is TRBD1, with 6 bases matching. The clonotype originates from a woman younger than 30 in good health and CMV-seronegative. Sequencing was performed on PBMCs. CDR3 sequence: CASNGAGQPRETQYF. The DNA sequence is TGTGCCAGCAACGGGGCAGGACAGCCGCGTGAGACCCAGTACTTC.